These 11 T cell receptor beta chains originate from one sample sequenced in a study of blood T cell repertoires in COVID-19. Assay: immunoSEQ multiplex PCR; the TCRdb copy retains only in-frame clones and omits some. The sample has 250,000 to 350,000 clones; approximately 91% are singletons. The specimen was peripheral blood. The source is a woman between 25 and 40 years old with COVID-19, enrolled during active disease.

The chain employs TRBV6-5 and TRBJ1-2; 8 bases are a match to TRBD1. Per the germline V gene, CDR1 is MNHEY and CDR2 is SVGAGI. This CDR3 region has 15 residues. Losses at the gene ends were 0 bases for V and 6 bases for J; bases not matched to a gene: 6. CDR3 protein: CASSYSNRGRDGYTF. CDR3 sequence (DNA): TGTGCCAGCAGTTACTCGAACAGGGGGAGGGATGGCTACACCTTC.

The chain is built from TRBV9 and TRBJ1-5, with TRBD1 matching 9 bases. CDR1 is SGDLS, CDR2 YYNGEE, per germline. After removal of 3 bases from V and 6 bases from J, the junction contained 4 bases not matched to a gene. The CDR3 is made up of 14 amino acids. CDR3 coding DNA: TGTGCCAGCAGCGCTGGACAGGGGCGTCAGCCCCAGCATTTT. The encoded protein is CASSAGQGRQPQHF.

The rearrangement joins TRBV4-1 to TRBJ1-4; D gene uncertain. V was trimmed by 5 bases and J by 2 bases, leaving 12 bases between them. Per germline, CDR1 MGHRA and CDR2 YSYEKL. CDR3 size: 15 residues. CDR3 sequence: CASSDAGGTNEKLFF. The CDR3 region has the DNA TGCGCCAGCAGCGACGCGGGAGGGACTAATGAAAAACTGTTTTTT.

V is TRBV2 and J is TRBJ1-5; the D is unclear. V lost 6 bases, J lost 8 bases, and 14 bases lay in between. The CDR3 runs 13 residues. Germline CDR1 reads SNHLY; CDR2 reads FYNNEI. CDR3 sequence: CASRAEAYEPQHF. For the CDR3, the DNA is TGTGCCAGCAGAGCCGAGGCATACGAGCCCCAGCATTTT.

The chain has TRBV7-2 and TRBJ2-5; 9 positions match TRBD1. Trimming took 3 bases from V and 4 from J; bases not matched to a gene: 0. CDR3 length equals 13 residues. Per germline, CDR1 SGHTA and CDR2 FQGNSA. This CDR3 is CASSLGQGETQYF. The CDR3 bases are TGTGCCAGCAGCTTGGGACAGGGAGAGACCCAGTACTTC.

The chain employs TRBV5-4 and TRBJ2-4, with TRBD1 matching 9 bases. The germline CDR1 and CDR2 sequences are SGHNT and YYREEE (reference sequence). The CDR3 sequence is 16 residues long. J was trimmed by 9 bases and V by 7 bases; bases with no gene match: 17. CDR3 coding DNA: TGTGCCAGCTCCTCCCGGACAGGGGAAAGGGTTGGCATTCAGTACTTC. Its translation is CASSSRTGERVGIQYF.

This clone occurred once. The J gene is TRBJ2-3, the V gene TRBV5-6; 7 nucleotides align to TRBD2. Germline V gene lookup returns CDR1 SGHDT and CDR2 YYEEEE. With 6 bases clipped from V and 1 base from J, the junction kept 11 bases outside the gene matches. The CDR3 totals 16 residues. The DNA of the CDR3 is TGTGCCAGCACCGGTGGGGCTAGCGGAGGCACAGATACGCAGTATTTT. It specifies CASTGGASGGTDTQYF.

The CDR3 DNA follows: TGTGCCAGCAGTGCTCCCGCCGCCACTAGCGGGGGGGAGACCCAGTACTTC. As protein: CASSAPAATSGGETQYF. The V and J genes are TRBV2 and TRBJ2-5; 12 nucleotides agree with TRBD2. This CDR3 comprises 17 residues. Germline CDR1 is SNHLY and CDR2 is FYNNEI. The V segment lost 4 bases and the J segment 5 bases; nucleotides outside the gene matches: 11.

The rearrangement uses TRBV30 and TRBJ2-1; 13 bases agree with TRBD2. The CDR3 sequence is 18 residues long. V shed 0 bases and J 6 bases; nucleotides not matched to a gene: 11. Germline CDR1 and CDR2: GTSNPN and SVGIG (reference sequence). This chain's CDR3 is CAWSVTTSGRHGGNEQFF. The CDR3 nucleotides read TGTGCCTGGAGTGTCACGACTAGCGGGAGGCACGGGGGCAATGAGCAGTTCTTC.

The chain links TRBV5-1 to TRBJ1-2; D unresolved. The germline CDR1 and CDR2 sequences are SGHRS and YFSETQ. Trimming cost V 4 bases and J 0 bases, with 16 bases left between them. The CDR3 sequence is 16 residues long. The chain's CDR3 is CASSGRDGKTNYGYTF. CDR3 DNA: TGCGCCAGCAGCGGGAGAGACGGTAAAACTAACTATGGCTACACCTTC.

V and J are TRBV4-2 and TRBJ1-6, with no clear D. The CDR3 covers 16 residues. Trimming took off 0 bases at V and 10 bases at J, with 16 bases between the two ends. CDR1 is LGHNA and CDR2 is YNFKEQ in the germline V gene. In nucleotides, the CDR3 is TGTGCCAGCAGCCAAGACGAGGGCAGGTCTGGGTCACCCCTCCACTTT. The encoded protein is CASSQDEGRSGSPLHF.